This TCR beta chain stems from a study of lymphopenia after photon versus proton radiotherapy. Notes on the study in general: Oligoclonal CD8+ Temra expansion after nadir drove photon patients' diversity drop. A bigger post-nadir fall in TCR diversity correlated inversely with survival time in deceased patients.

Comment on this clone: The target antigen is unknown.

Here immunoSEQ multiplex PCR was the method, and the copy in TCRdb shows in-frame clones only, minus some. The table shows fewer than 15,000 clones, with about 87% occurring only once. The CDR3 is 14 amino acids. V shed 0 bases and J shed 5 bases, with 11 bases lying between them. CDR1 is SGDLS, CDR2 YYNGEE, per germline. The TCR sequence derives from a man aged 55 to 70 with pancreatic cancer. The chain has TRBV9 and TRBJ1-1; no clear D gene. The specimen comprised peripheral blood, sampled from a patient treated with photon-based radiotherapy. In nucleotides, the CDR3 is TGTGCCAGCAGCGTAGAAGTTTGGGGAACTGAAGCTTTCTTT. This codes for CASSVEVWGTEAFF.